This T cell receptor (beta chain) was documented in a study of monozygotic twins with inflammatory bowel disease. Points from the study as a whole: A single strong clonotype or signal linked to IBD was not supported.

It was from whole blood, with no T cell sorting, that total RNA was isolated. Each sample's cDNA came from eight separate reactions. From the 5' RACE reads, TCRdb lists one entry per CDR3 protein and no DNA. The sample's table shows 420,000 or so distinct CDR3 sequences. Concerning this clonotype: Its antigen remains unidentified.

CDR3 length: 13 residues. Germline values: CDR1 DFQATT, CDR2 SNEGSKA (reference sequence). This receptor was identified in a human donor with ulcerative colitis or Crohn's disease, or a healthy co-twin of an affected twin (not recorded which). Input material: blood. V is TRBV20-1 and J is TRBJ1-5; TCRdb proposes TRBD1, but this gene call is untestable without DNA. CDR3: CSAEQGVNQPQHF.